These T cell receptor beta chains were read from a single sample in a study of radiation and T cells in renal cell carcinoma. Assay: immunoSEQ multiplex PCR; the TCRdb copy retains only in-frame clones and omits some. The sample has 130,000 or so clones; around four fifths are singletons. The sequencing used blood, collected from a patient whose treatment included radiotherapy and nephrectomy. The origin of the receptors is a woman between 50 and 59 years old with renal cell carcinoma. Each CDR3 is given with its conserved first and last residue. A D gene is named only where the DNA matches it firmly. Expanded clones get a size class; other rows say once, few or many, or leave the size out.

>TRBV5-4|TRBJ2-3|.|.
TGTGCCAGCAGCTTGGAAGGCACAGATACGCAGTATTTT
CASSLEGTDTQYF
>TRBV19|TRBJ1-5|once|.
TGTGCCAGTAGTATACGGGGTCAAAGCAATCAGCCCCAGCATTTT
CASSIRGQSNQPQHF
>TRBV29-1|TRBJ2-5|.|TRBD2
TGCAGCGTCGGGACTAGCGGGGGCCTGGGGGAGACCCAGTACTTC
CSVGTSGGLGETQYF
>TRBV5-4|TRBJ1-5|.|.
TGTGCCAGCAGCTCAACAGGAACGGATCAGCCCCAGCATTTT
CASSSTGTDQPQHF
>TRBV5-1|TRBJ2-5|.|.
TGCGCCAGCGCCCGGGGCCCTGGGGAGACCCAGTACTTC
CASARGPGETQYF
>TRBV19|TRBJ1-5|.|TRBD1
TGTGCCAGTAGACCGGACAGGGGCAATCAGCCCCAGCATTTT
CASRPDRGNQPQHF
>TRBV25-1|TRBJ2-1|.|TRBD2
TGTGCCAGCAGTGGGGGGCTAGCGGGAGGAGGGGAGCAGTTCTTC
CASSGGLAGGGEQFF
>TRBV7-9|TRBJ2-7|.|TRBD1
TGTGCCAGCAACACGGGACAGGGGACCTACGAGCAGTACTTC
CASNTGQGTYEQYF
>TRBV25-1|TRBJ1-5|.|.
TGTGCCAGCAGTGAATCTGGAGGGCCCCAGCATTTT
CASSESGGPQHF
>TRBV7-9|TRBJ2-7|once|TRBD1
TGTGCCAGCAGCCCCAGACAGGGGACTGAGTACGAGCAGTACTTC
CASSPRQGTEYEQYF
>TRBV9|TRBJ2-1|.|TRBD1
TGTGCCAGCAGCGGACAGGGGCCGAGCTCCTACAATGAGCAGTTCTTC
CASSGQGPSSYNEQFF
>TRBV6-1|TRBJ2-5|.|TRBD1
TGTGCCAGCAGTGGCCAGGGGGCGCTTGGAGAGACCCAGTACTTC
CASSGQGALGETQYF
>TRBV6-5|TRBJ1-1|.|.
TGTGCCAGCAGTTCGATGGGCAGAATGGTGGCTTTCTTT
CASSSMGRMVAFF
>TRBV28|TRBJ2-7|once|.
TGTGCCAGCATCGAGGGACCTAACGGGGACTACGAGCAGTACTTC
CASIEGPNGDYEQYF
>TRBV7-8|TRBJ2-3|many|.
TGTGCCAGCAGCTTATCCACAGATACGCAGTATTTT
CASSLSTDTQYF
>TRBV5-1|TRBJ2-3|.|.
TGCGCCAGCAGCTCGCATACGGCTAGCACAGATACGCAGTATTTT
CASSSHTASTDTQYF
>TRBV25-1|TRBJ2-2|.|.
TGTGCCAGCAGTACAGGGTACACCGGGGAGCTGTTTTTT
CASSTGYTGELFF
>TRBV29-1|TRBJ2-3|.|.
TGCAGCGTTGACCGCAGGGTTGCGCAGTATTTT
CSVDRRVAQYF
>TRBV30|TRBJ1-5|.|TRBD1
TGTGCCTGGAGTACGAAGACAGGGACCCAGCCCCAGCATTTT
CAWSTKTGTQPQHF
>TRBV10-3|TRBJ2-5|.|TRBD2
TGTGCCATCAGTGAGACTAGCGGGGGCCAAGAGACCCAGTACTTC
CAISETSGGQETQYF
>TRBV10-3|TRBJ1-4|.|.
TGTGCCATCAGTAATGCGGGGGGCCAAAATGAAAAACTGTTTTTT
CAISNAGGQNEKLFF
>TRBV7-2|TRBJ1-1|.|TRBD1
TGTGCCAGCAGCTTACCCGCGACAGGGGGTACTGAAGCTTTCTTT
CASSLPATGGTEAFF
>TRBV2|TRBJ1-3|.|.
TGTGCCAGCAGTGATTTACAGGGTCATGGAAACACCATATATTTT
CASSDLQGHGNTIYF
>TRBV18|TRBJ1-1|few|.
TGTGCCAGCTCACCGTACACAGGTTACACTGAAGCTTTCTTT
CASSPYTGYTEAFF
>TRBV7-2|TRBJ2-7|.|.
TGTGCCAGCAGCACGGCCGGGTCCTACGAGCAGTACTTC
CASSTAGSYEQYF
>TRBV19|TRBJ2-2|.|TRBD2
TGTGCCAGTAGTATTGGACTAGCGGGACCCACCGGGGAGCTGTTTTTT
CASSIGLAGPTGELFF
>TRBV10-3|TRBJ1-2|.|.
TGTGCCATCAGTGATAGGGACACTGGGATCTATGGCTACACCTTC
CAISDRDTGIYGYTF
>TRBV5-1|TRBJ1-2|.|.
TGCGCCAGCAGCTCCGTGGACGGCGTTTCGGGCTACACCTTC
CASSSVDGVSGYTF
>TRBV7-2|TRBJ2-5|.|TRBD2
TGTGCCAGCAGCTTACAAGCGGGGGGTGAGACCCAGTACTTC
CASSLQAGGETQYF
>TRBV5-1|TRBJ2-7|.|.
TGCGCCAGCAGCTTTGGGAGGTTGAACGAGCAGTACTTC
CASSFGRLNEQYF
>TRBV7-2|TRBJ2-1|.|.
TGTGCCAGCAGCTTATTGGGGGAAGGCGAGCAGTTCTTC
CASSLLGEGEQFF
>TRBV25-1|TRBJ1-1|.|.
TGTGCCAGCAGGGCCATCGGGGGGAGTACTGAAGCTTTCTTT
CASRAIGGSTEAFF
>TRBV2|TRBJ2-1|.|TRBD2
TGTGGTACCACGGGGGGGATCGCCTCCTACAATGAGCAGTTCTTC
CGTTGGIASYNEQFF
>TRBV30|TRBJ1-2|.|.
TGTGCCTGGAGATGGATTGGGGGGCTTGGTGGCTACACCTTC
CAWRWIGGLGGYTF
>TRBV5-1|TRBJ2-1|.|TRBD1
TGCGCCAGCAGCTTGCAAGGACAGGGGGCCTATGAGCAGTTCTTC
CASSLQGQGAYEQFF
>TRBV5-6|TRBJ1-1|.|.
TGTGCCAGCAGCCCCGACCAATGGAGGGACACTGAAGCTTTCTTT
CASSPDQWRDTEAFF
>TRBV15|TRBJ1-1|.|.
TGTGCCACCAGCAGAGGGTCGGGGGGATGGACTGAAGCTTTCTTT
CATSRGSGGWTEAFF
>TRBV5-8|TRBJ2-7|.|TRBD1
TGTGCCAGCAGCCCATTTGGACCCTCGACAGGGAACGAGCAGTACTTC
CASSPFGPSTGNEQYF
>TRBV2|TRBJ2-7|once|.
TGTGCCAGCAGTGAGTCCCACGAGCAGTACTTC
CASSESHEQYF
>TRBV27|TRBJ2-1|.|TRBD1
TGTGCCAGCAGCAGGGGGCAAGGAAATGAGCAGTTCTTC
CASSRGQGNEQFF
>TRBV10-3|TRBJ1-3|.|.
TGTGCCATCGGGGGGATCTCTGGAAACACCATATATTTT
CAIGGISGNTIYF
>TRBV28|TRBJ2-3|.|.
TGTGCCAGCAGTTCGGACAGGGGACTAGCGCCAGATACGCAGTATTTT
CASSSDRGLAPDTQYF
>TRBV5-1|TRBJ2-1|.|.
TGCGCCAGCAGCTTGGGTCGGCTAGCCCTCTACAATGAGCAGTTCTTC
CASSLGRLALYNEQFF
>TRBV10-3|TRBJ2-3|.|TRBD2
TGTGCCGCCACGGGGGGTCGGGCTACGCAGTATTTT
CAATGGRATQYF
>TRBV6-5|TRBJ1-1|.|.
TGTGCCAGCAGTTGGGACAAGAACATGAACACTGAAGCTTTCTTT
CASSWDKNMNTEAFF
>TRBV18|TRBJ2-7|.|.
TGTGCCAGCTCACCACGGCGCCAGGGCAGCCACGAGCAGTACTTC
CASSPRRQGSHEQYF
>TRBV6-1|TRBJ2-7|.|TRBD2
TGTGCCAGCAGTGAACTAGCGGGAGGTAACGAGCAGTACTTC
CASSELAGGNEQYF
>TRBV5-1|TRBJ2-7|.|.
TGCGCCAGCAGCCCGGACATCTACGAGCAGTACTTC
CASSPDIYEQYF